This T cell receptor (beta chain) came from a study of blood T cells in healthy people across ages. At least ten counts were recorded for this clonotype. PCR was performed a second time for about 7 to 12 cycles using a sample-barcoded 5' primer and a J-beta primer mix. A template-switch adaptor containing 12 random nucleotides labeled each cDNA molecule. From each sample, at least 2.5 million paired-end reads containing CDR3 were obtained. MiXCR was run by TCRdb on the 5' RACE reads, yielding one entry per CDR3 protein. The sample shows fewer than 800,000 distinct CDR3 sequences, roughly 30% of them seen only once. Peripheral blood samples of 9 to 10 milliliters were drawn from each donor. Isolated per sample were at least 6 million PBMCs. This CDR3 has 15 residues. V trimming: 0 bases; J trimming: 4 bases; junction bases outside the gene matches: 7. CDR1 and CDR2 (germline): DFQATT, SNEGSKA (reference sequence).

This clonotype was obtained from a woman of 80 years or more in good health. This rearrangement joins TRBV20-1 to TRBJ2-5, with 8 bases that match TRBD2. The sample was blood. DNA for the CDR3: TGCAGTGCTAGAGATGCGGGGGGCCTAGGAGAGACCCAGTACTTC. Translating it yields CSARDAGGLGETQYF.